Listed here is a single T cell receptor beta chain. Its antigen remains unidentified. Per-base quality was not reported, and no clone a single base away is much larger than it. This sample is part of a study of T cell therapy after organ transplantation (dated by TCRdb to the late 2010s). At the level of the whole study: Autologous CMV-specific T cells, expanded in vitro for roughly 13 days with a peptide pool of 30 HLA class I and II CMV epitopes, were used as therapy products. Each patient got up to 6 T cell doses, given every 2 weeks, and was then monitored for approximately 31 weeks after finishing therapy. Of the roughly 10 patients, eight were classified as clinical responders and two were classified as nonresponders. Across 2 to 6 intravenous infusions, patients got a median of 1.92 x 10^8 CMV-specific T cells. A follow-up TRBV repertoire analysis was performed on an open-label phase I trial of autologous CMV-specific adoptive T cell therapy in solid-organ transplant recipients. Pretherapy peripheral blood samples were collected before T cell therapy was commenced. Only about 85% of the 10 patients had long-term post-therapy samples available. What the study reported, not specific to this receptor: The fold change in CD8 clonality after therapy was inversely correlated with pretherapy clonality, which suggests that less biased repertoires were more open to remodeling. Reconstitution after therapy appeared to involve both transferred clonotypes and endogenous clonotypes that were not detected in the therapy products. Marked pretherapy clonal expansions with minimal repertoire change after therapy were observed in nonresponders. Assessment of confounders such as concurrent antirejection and antiviral medications was prevented by the small cohort. Reduced sample coverage from poor CD8+ T cell yield may be reflected in the few expansions detected in nonresponders.

CDR1 SGHAT and CDR2 FQNNGV were looked up in the germline V gene. V is trimmed back by 1 base and J by 6 bases, and the junction contains 6 bases that no gene match accounts for. From cysteine to phenylalanine, the CDR3 is 16 amino acids long. The entry retains the CDR3 DNA only, 48 bases that are in frame from base 1. In the paper's terms, the time point label means: before start of T cell therapy. The patients had received solid-organ transplants and had cytomegalovirus that was drug-resistant/recurrent. Nine to eleven trial participants were selected for repertoire analysis based on availability of post-therapy peripheral blood mononuclear cells. A BD FACSAria III was used to sort viable CD3+CD8+CD4- lymphocytes from PBMCs. The Qiagen DNeasy Kit was used to extract genomic DNA from the sorted cells. The immunoSEQ two-step, bias-controlled multiplex PCR assay was used to amplify TRB CDR3 regions from genomic DNA. An Illumina NextSeq 500 was used to sequence the CDR3 libraries. In the original analysis: The immunoSEQ Analyzer platform handled the initial alignment and bioinformatics, which included bias normalization against synthetic CDR3 analogs. Annotation of V, D and J genes followed the definitions in the IMGT database. VDJtools version 1.1.10 and the R package tcR version 2.2.1.11 were used with default settings for further TRBV analyses. GLIPH analysis was done using default settings in version 1.0. Significant clonotype frequency changes were tested by 2-sided binomial test with Benjamini-Hochberg correction (alpha = 0.01) in CDR3 sequences with at least 5 reads. Sourced from immuneACCESS, this table was stored by TCRdb with only in-frame sequences that have V and J called. A share of the clones is absent; for the studies checked, an unresolved V gene accounts for under half, and the remainder has no known explanation. V, J and clone size derive from that table, while D and trimming were established from the DNA sequence. In all, the sample holds about 48,000 clones, and approximately 94% of those were seen once. The ten largest clones add up to over 2.5% of the sample.

The sequence was obtained from a human patient who had received a solid organ transplant and had CMV disease. Source: CD8+ T cells from blood, taken before autologous CMV-specific T cell therapy. The chain is made from TRBV11-2 and TRBJ2-7, and 13 bases in between align with TRBD2. The nucleotide sequence is TGTGCCAGCAGCTTAGTCGGGACTAGCGGGATAATCGAGCAGTACTTC. It is translated as CASSLVGTSGIIEQYF.